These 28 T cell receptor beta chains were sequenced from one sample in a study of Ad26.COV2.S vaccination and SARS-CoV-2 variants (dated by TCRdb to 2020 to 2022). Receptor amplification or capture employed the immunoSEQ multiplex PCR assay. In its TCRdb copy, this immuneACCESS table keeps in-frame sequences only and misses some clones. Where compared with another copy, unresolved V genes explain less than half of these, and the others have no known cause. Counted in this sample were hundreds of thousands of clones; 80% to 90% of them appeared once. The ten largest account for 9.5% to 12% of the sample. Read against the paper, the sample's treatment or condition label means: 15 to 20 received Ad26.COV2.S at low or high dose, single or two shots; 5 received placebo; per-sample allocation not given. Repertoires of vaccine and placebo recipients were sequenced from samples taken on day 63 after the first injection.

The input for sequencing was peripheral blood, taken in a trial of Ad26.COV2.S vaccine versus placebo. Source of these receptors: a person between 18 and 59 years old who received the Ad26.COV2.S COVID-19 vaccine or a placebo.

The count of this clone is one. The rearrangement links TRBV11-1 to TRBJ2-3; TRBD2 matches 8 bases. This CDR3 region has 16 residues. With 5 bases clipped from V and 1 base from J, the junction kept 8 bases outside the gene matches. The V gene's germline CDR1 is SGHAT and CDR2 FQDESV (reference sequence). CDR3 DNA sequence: TGTGCCAGCAGCCTACGGGGGGGCGGGGGCACAGATACGCAGTATTTT. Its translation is CASSLRGGGGTDTQYF.

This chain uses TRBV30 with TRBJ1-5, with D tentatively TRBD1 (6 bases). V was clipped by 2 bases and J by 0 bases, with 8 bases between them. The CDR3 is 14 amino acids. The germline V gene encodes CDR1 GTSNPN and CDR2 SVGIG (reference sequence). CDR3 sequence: CAWSRQDSNQPQHF. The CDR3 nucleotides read TGTGCCTGGAGTAGACAGGATAGCAATCAGCCCCAGCATTTT.

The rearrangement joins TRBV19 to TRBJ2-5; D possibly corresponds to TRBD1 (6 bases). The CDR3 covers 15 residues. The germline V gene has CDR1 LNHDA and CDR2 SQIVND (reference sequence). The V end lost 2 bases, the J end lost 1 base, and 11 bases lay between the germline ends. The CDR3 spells CASSILGASQETQYF. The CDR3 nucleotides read TGTGCCAGTAGTATACTGGGGGCAAGCCAAGAGACCCAGTACTTC. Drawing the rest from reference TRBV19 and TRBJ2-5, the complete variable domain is DGGITQSPKYLFRKEGQNVTLSCEQNLNHDAMYWYRQDPGQGLRLIYYSQIVNDFQKGDIAEGYSVSREKKESFPLTVTSAQKNPTAFYLCASSILGASQETQYFGPGTRLLVL.

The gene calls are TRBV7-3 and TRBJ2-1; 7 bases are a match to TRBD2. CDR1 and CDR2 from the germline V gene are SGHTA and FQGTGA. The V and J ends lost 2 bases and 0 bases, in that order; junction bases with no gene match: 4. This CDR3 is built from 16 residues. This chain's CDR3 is CASSLYGRSSYNEQFF. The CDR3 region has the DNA TGTGCCAGCAGCTTATACGGGAGGAGCTCCTACAATGAGCAGTTCTTC.

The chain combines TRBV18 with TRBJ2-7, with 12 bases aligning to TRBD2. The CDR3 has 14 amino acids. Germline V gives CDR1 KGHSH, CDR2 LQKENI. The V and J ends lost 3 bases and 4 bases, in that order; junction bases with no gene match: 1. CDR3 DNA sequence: TGTGCCAGCTCACCCGGACTAGCGGGGTACGAGCAGTACTTC. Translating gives CASSPGLAGYEQYF. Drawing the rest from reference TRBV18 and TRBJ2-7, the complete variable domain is NAGVMQNPRHLVRRRGQEARLRCSPMKGHSHVYWYRQLPEEGLKFMVYLQKENIIDESGMPKERFSAEFPKEGPSILRIQQVVRGDSAAYFCASSPGLAGYEQYFGPGTRLTVT.

The CDR3 coding sequence is TGTGCCAGCTCACCTACCGACGGATACACCGGGGAGCTGTTTTTT. Protein sequence: CASSPTDGYTGELFF. The genes are TRBV18 and TRBJ2-2; D not certain. The CDR3 extends over 15 amino acids. V dropped 3 bases and J dropped 3 bases, with 11 bases sitting between them. The germline V gene encodes CDR1 KGHSH and CDR2 LQKENI.

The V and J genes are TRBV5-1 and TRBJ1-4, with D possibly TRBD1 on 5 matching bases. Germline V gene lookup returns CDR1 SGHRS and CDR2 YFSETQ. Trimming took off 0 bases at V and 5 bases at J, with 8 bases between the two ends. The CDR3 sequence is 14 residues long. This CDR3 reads CASSLEGRNEKLFF. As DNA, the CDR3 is TGCGCCAGCAGCTTGGAGGGACGGAATGAAAAACTGTTTTTT.

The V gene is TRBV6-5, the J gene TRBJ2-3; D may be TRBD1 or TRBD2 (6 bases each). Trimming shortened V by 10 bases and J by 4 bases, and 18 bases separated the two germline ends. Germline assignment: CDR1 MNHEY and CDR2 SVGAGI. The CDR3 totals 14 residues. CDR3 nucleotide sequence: TGTGCCACCGCAATAAAGGGGGGATCAGATACGCAGTATTTT. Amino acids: CATAIKGGSDTQYF.

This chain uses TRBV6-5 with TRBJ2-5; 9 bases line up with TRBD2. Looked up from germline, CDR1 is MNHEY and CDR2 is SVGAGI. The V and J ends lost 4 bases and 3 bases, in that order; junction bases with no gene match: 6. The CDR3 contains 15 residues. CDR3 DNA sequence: TGTGCCAGCAGTTCCCTAGTAGCGGGGGAAGAGACCCAGTACTTC. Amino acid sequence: CASSSLVAGEETQYF.

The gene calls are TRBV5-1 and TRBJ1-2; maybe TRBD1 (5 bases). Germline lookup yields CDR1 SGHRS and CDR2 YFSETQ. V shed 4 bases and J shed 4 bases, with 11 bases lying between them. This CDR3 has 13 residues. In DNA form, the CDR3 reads TGCGCCAGCAGCGAGGGCAGGGCCTATGGCTACACCTTC. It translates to CASSEGRAYGYTF.

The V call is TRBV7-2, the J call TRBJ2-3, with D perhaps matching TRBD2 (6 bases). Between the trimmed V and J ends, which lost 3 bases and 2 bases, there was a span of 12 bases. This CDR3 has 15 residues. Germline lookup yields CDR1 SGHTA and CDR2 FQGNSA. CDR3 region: CASSFTSLLTDTQYF. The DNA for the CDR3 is TGTGCCAGCAGCTTCACTAGCTTACTCACAGATACGCAGTATTTT.

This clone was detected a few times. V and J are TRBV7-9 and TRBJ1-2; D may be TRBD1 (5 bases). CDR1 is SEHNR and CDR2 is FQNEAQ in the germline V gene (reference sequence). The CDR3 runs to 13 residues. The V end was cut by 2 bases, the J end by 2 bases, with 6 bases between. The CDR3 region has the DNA TGTGCCAGCAGCTTATGGGGGAACTATGGCTACACCTTC. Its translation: CASSLWGNYGYTF.

CDR3 DNA: TGCGCCAGCAGCCAAGATAGTCTAGCGGGGATCTCCTACAATGAGCAGTTCTTC. Translation gives CASSQDSLAGISYNEQFF. The chain recombines TRBV4-3 with TRBJ2-1; 9 nucleotides agree with TRBD2. CDR3 length: 18 amino acids. Per germline, CDR1 LGHNA and CDR2 YSLEER. V was pared by 0 bases and J by 0 bases, with 6 bases of the junction left unmatched.

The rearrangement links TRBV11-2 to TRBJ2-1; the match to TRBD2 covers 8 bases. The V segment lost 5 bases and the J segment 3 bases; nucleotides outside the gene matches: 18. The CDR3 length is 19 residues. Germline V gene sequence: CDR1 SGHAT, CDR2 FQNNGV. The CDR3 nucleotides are TGTGCCAGCAGCCACCCAGGGCTAGCGGGCCGGGGGGTCTACAATGAGCAGTTCTTC. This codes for CASSHPGLAGRGVYNEQFF.

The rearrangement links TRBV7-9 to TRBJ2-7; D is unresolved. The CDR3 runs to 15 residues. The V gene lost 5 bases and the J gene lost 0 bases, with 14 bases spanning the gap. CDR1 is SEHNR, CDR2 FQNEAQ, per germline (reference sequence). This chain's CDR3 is CASSLYTTSSYEQYF. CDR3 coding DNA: TGTGCCAGCAGCCTCTATACTACAAGCTCCTACGAGCAGTACTTC. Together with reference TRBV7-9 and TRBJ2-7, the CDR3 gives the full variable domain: DTGVSQNPRHKITKRGQNVTFRCDPISEHNRLYWYRQTLGQGPEFLTYFQNEAQLEKSRLLSDRFSAERPKGSFSTLEIQRTEQGDSAMYLCASSLYTTSSYEQYFGPGTRLTVT.

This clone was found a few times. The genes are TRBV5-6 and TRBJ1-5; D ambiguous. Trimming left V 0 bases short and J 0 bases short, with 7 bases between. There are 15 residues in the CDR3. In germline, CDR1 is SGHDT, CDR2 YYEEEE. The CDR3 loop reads CASSLGEPSNQPQHF. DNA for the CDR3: TGTGCCAGCAGCTTGGGAGAGCCTAGCAATCAGCCCCAGCATTTT.

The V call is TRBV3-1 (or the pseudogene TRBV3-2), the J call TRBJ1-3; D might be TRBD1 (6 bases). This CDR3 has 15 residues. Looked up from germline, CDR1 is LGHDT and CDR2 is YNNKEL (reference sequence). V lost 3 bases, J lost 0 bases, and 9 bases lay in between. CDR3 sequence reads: CASSHRQASGNTIYF. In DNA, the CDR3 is TGTGCCAGCAGCCACCGACAGGCCTCTGGAAACACCATATATTTT.

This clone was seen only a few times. CDR3 protein: CASSFTSGTGELFF. CDR3 nucleotides: TGTGCCAGCAGCTTCACTAGCGGGACCGGGGAGCTGTTTTTT. This chain joins TRBV7-9 and TRBJ2-2; 9 bases map to TRBD2. Losses at the gene ends were 3 bases for V and 5 bases for J; bases not matched to a gene: 1. Germline V gene data show CDR1 as SEHNR and CDR2 as FQNEAQ (reference sequence). The CDR3 is 14 amino acids.

The CDR3 DNA reads TGTGCCAGCAGCTTTTTATACGAGCAGTTCTTC. This encodes CASSFLYEQFF. The chain uses TRBV5-6 and TRBJ2-1; D is unresolved. The CDR3 has 11 amino acids. V was trimmed by 2 bases and J by 10 bases, leaving 7 bases between them. Germline CDR1 and CDR2: SGHDT and YYEEEE.

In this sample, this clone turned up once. CDR3 nucleotides: TGTGCCAGCAGCTCCTACCAGGGAACCTACGAGCAGTACTTC. Its translation is CASSSYQGTYEQYF. The rearrangement uses TRBV7-2 and TRBJ2-7; D might be TRBD1 (5 bases). V shed 4 bases and J shed 2 bases, with 12 bases lying between them. The CDR3 is 14 amino acids. Germline V gene sequence: CDR1 SGHTA, CDR2 FQGNSA.

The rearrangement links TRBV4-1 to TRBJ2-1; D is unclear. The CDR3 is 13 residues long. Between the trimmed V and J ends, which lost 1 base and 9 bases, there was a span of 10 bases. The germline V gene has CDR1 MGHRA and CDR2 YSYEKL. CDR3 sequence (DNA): TGCGCCAGCAGCCAAGTTTTCCGGCGTGAGCAGTTCTTC. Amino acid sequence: CASSQVFRREQFF.

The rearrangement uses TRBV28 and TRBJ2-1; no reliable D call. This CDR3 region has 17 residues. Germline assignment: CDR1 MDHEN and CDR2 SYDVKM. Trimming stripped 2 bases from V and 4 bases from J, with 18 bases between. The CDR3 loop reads CASSLGFGASFYNEQFF. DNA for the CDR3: TGTGCCAGCAGTTTAGGTTTCGGCGCCTCTTTTTACAATGAGCAGTTCTTC. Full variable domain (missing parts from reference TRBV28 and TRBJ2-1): DVKVTQSSRYLVKRTGEKVFLECVQDMDHENMFWYRQDPGLGLRLIYFSYDVKMKEKGDIPEGYSVSREKKERFSLILESASTNQTSMYLCASSLGFGASFYNEQFFGPGTRLTVL.

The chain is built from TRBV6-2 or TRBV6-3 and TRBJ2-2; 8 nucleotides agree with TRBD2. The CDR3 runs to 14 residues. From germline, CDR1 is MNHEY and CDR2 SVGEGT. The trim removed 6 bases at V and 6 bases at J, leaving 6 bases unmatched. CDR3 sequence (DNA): TGTGCCAGCAGCCCTCGGGGACTAGCCGGGGAGCTGTTTTTT. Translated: CASSPRGLAGELFF.

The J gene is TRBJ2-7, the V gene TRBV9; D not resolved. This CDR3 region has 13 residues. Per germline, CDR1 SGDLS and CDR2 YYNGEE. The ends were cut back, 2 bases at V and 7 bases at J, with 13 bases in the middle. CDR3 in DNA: TGTGCCAGCAGCGTCGACCCAATGTGGGAGCAGTACTTC. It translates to CASSVDPMWEQYF.

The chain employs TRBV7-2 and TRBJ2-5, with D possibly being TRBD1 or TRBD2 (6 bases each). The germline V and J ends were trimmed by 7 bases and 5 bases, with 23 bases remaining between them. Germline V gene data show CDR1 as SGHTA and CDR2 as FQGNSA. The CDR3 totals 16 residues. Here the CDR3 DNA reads TGTGCCAGCATGGGCCTGTCGGGGGCGTTTGGTGAGACCCAGTACTTC. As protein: CASMGLSGAFGETQYF.

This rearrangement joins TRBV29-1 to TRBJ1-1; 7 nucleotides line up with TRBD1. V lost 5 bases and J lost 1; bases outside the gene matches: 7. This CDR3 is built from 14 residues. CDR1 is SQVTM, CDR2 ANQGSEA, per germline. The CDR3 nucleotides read TGCAGCGTTACGATTGGGACAGCGAACACTGAAGCTTTCTTT. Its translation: CSVTIGTANTEAFF.

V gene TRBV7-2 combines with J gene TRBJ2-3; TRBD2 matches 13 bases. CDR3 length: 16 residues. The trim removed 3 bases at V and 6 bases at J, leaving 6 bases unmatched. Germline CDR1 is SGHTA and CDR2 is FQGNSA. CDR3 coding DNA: TGTGCCAGCAGCTTCCGACTAGCGGGGGGATTGGATACGCAGTATTTT. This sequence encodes CASSFRLAGGLDTQYF.

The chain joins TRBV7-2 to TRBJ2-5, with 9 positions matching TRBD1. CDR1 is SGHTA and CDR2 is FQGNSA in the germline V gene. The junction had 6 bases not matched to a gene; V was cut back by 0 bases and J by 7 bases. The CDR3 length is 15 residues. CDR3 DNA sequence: TGTGCCAGCAGCTTAGCCGGGACAGGGAAGGTGACCCAGTACTTC. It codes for CASSLAGTGKVTQYF.